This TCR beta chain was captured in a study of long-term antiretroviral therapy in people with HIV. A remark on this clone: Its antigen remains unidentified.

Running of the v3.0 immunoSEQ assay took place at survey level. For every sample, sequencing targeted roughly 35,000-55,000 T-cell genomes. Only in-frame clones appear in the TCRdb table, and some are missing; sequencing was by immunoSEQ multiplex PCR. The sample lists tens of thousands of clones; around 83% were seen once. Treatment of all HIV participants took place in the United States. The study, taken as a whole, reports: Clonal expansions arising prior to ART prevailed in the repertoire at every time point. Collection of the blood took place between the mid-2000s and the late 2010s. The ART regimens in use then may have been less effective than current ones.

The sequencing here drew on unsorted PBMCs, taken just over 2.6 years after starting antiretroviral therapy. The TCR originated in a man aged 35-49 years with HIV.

This CDR3 is CASSVSGDGYTF. CDR3 DNA: TGCGCCAGCAGTGTCTCAGGGGATGGCTACACCTTC. This chain connects TRBV10-2 to TRBJ1-2, with D perhaps TRBD1 (6 bases). V was trimmed by 4 bases and J by 6 bases, leaving 9 bases between them. CDR3 length: 12 residues. The germline CDR1 and CDR2 sequences are WSHSY and SAAADI.